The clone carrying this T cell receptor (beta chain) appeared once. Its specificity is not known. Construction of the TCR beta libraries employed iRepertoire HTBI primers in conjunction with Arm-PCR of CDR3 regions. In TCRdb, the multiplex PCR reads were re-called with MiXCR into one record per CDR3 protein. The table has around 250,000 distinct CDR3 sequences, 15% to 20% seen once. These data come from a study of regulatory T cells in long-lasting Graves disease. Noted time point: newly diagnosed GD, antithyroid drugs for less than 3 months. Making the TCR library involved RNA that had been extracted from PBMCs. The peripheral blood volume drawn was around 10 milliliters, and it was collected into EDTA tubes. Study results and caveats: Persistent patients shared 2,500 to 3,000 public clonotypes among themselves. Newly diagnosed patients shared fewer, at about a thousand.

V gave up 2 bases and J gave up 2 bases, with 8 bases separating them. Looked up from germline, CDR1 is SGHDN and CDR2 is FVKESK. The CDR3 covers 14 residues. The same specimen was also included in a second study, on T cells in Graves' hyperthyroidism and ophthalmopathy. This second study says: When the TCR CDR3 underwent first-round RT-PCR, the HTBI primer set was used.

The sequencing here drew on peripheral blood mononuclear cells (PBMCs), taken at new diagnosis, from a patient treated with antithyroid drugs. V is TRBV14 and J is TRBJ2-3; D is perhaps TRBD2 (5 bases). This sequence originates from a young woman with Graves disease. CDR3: CASSQLDFTDTQYF. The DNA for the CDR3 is TGTGCCAGCAGCCAACTGGACTTCACAGATACGCAGTATTTT. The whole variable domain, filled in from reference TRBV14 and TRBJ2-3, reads EAGVTQFPSHSVIEKGQTVTLRCDPISGHDNLYWYRRVMGKEIKFLLHFVKESKQDESGMPNNRFLAERTGGTYSTLKVQPAELEDSGVYFCASSQLDFTDTQYFGPGTRLTVL.